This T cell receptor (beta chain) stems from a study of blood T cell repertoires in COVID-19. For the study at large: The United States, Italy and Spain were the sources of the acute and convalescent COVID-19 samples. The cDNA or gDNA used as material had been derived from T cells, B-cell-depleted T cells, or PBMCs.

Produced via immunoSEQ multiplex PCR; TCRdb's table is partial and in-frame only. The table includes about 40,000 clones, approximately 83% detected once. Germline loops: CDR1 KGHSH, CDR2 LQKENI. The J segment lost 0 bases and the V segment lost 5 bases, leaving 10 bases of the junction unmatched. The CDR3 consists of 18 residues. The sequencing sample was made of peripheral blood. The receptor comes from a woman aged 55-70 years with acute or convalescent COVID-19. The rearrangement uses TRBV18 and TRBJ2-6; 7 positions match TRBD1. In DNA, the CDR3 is TGTGCCAGCTCATCTAGAGGGGGCCCTAGCTCTGGGGCCAACGTCCTGACTTTC. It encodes CASSSRGGPSSGANVLTF.